One TCR beta chain is described in this entry. The data belong to a study of blood T cell repertoires in COVID-19. Overall study: Sites across the United States, Italy and Spain contributed samples from acute and convalescent COVID-19. T cells, B-cell-depleted T cells, or PBMCs provided the cDNA or gDNA that served as material.

The V gene's germline CDR1 is LNHNV and CDR2 YYDKDF (reference sequence). This CDR3 spans 12 amino acids. The V end lost 0 bases, the J end lost 5 bases, and 4 bases lay between the germline ends. Here immunoSEQ multiplex PCR was the method, and the copy in TCRdb shows in-frame clones only, minus some. Here the sample spans 170,000 or so clones, roughly four fifths being singletons. The sequence was obtained from a woman between 65 and 79 years old with COVID-19, enrolled during active disease. Sequencing used peripheral blood. The chain joins TRBV15 to TRBJ1-1; D is unresolved. The CDR3 region is CATSRDITEAFF. CDR3 DNA: TGTGCCACCAGCAGAGATATAACTGAAGCTTTCTTT. Based on the CDR3 plus reference TRBV15 and TRBJ1-1, the full variable domain is DAMVIQNPRYQVTQFGKPVTLSCSQTLNHNVMYWYQQKSSQAPKLLFHYYDKDFNNEADTPDNFQSRRPNTSFCFLDIRSPGLGDTAMYLCATSRDITEAFFGQGTRLTVV.